These 9 T cell receptor beta chains came from one sample sequenced in a study of shared clonotypes between healthy human individuals. Using immunoSEQ multiplex PCR, the repertoire was profiled, and TCRdb retains in-frame clones only, with some absent. Of 2 million to 3 million clones listed, more than 85% were seen once; the top ten hold approximately 0.37%. Sequencing used naive CD4+ T cells from PBMCs. Subset here: CD45RA+ positively selected. The receptor set was obtained from a man aged 18 to 30 in good health. Some clones in this sample may be carry-over from other donors' samples.

This sequence joins TRBV19 and TRBJ1-1, with TRBD1 matching 8 bases. The length of the CDR3 is 15 residues. The junction had 10 bases not matched to a gene; V was cut back by 5 bases and J by 5 bases. Germline V lookup: CDR1 LNHDA, CDR2 SQIVND (reference sequence). CDR3 loop: CASSLSQGAGTEAFF. In DNA form, the CDR3 reads TGTGCCAGTAGTCTATCGCAGGGGGCTGGGACTGAAGCTTTCTTT.

The CDR3 is CSVEGWDRSSGNTIYF. The CDR3 DNA is TGCAGCGTTGAAGGATGGGACCGGAGCTCTGGAAACACCATATATTTT. The chain uses TRBV29-1 and TRBJ1-3, with D possibly matching TRBD1 (5 bases). The length of the CDR3 is 16 residues. Germline lookup yields CDR1 SQVTM and CDR2 ANQGSEA. Deletions cut 1 base from V and 0 bases from J, with 13 bases between.

This chain links TRBV7-8 with TRBJ1-4; D is ambiguous. Deletions cut 5 bases from V and 3 bases from J, with 13 bases between. The germline gives CDR1 SGHVS, CDR2 FQNEAQ. The CDR3 spans 15 residues. The CDR3 sequence is CASSTERPPNEKLFF. The CDR3 DNA follows: TGTGCCAGCAGCACCGAGAGACCTCCTAATGAAAAACTGTTTTTT.

The chain couples TRBV15 to TRBJ2-5, with 9 bases aligning to TRBD1. Looked up from germline, CDR1 is LNHNV and CDR2 is YYDKDF (reference sequence). The CDR3 runs to 16 residues. Trimming removed 1 base from V and 5 bases from J; junction bases left unmatched: 8. The CDR3 bases are TGTGCCACCAGCAGAGCACCTACAGGGGGCCGGGAGACCCAGTACTTC. Its translation: CATSRAPTGGRETQYF.

The chain is built from TRBV27 and TRBJ1-2, with TRBD1 matching over 7 bases. The V and J ends lost 6 bases and 5 bases, in that order; junction bases with no gene match: 15. Germline V lookup: CDR1 MNHEY, CDR2 SMNVEV (reference sequence). This CDR3 region has 16 residues. The CDR3 DNA is TGTGCCAGCAGAGAAAGACCTCGGCAGGGGGGTTATGGCTACACCTTC. Its protein is CASRERPRQGGYGYTF.

The chain links TRBV5-1 to TRBJ2-3; 9 positions agree with TRBD2. CDR3 size: 18 residues. Losses at the gene ends were 4 bases for V and 0 bases for J; bases not matched to a gene: 12. Germline assignment: CDR1 SGHRS and CDR2 YFSETQ. The CDR3 bases are TGCGCCAGCAGCACCTTAGCGGGAGCCGGTCCTAGCACAGATACGCAGTATTTT. Its translation: CASSTLAGAGPSTDTQYF.

The J gene is TRBJ2-1, the V gene TRBV4-2; TRBD2 aligns across 7 bases. The germline V gene encodes CDR1 LGHNA and CDR2 YNFKEQ. The CDR3 has 17 amino acids. After removal of 0 bases from V and 3 bases from J, the junction contained 8 bases not matched to a gene. CDR3 sequence reads: CASSQDWGRAIYNEQFF. In DNA form, the CDR3 reads TGTGCCAGCAGCCAAGATTGGGGGAGGGCTATCTACAATGAGCAGTTCTTC.

The table lists this clone with a few counts. The V call is TRBV6-6, the J call TRBJ1-2; 8 nucleotides line up with TRBD1. This CDR3 is 14 amino acids long. Germline-derived CDR1 and CDR2 are MNHNY and SVGAGI (reference sequence). J lost 8 bases, V lost 4 bases, and 9 bases had no gene match. CDR3 in amino acids: CASSFRQGRGGYTF. In DNA, the CDR3 is TGTGCCAGCAGTTTCCGACAGGGGAGGGGCGGCTACACCTTC.

The chain recombines TRBV28 with TRBJ1-4; D remains ambiguous. The CDR3 contains 15 residues. With 3 bases removed from V and 4 bases from J, the gap between germline ends came to 12 bases. The germline gives CDR1 MDHEN, CDR2 SYDVKM. The CDR3 reads CASSLIGVLNEKLFF. CDR3 DNA: TGTGCCAGCAGTTTGATCGGGGTCCTTAATGAAAAACTGTTTTTT.